This TCR beta chain was found in a study of CD4+ T cells in melanoma. Findings and caveats of the study: Diverse differentiation states were reported for melanoma neoantigen-specific CD4+ T cells. CD8+ T cell, macrophage and B cell function reportedly correlated with neoantigen-specific CD4+ T cells.

A word on this clone: What it binds is not known.

Sequenced by immunoSEQ multiplex PCR; TCRdb stores in-frame clones only, minus some. The sample shows over 15,000 clones, around 69% of them seen only once. The sequenced sample consisted of cells from a culture (not recorded whether cultured in vitro). The receptor was derived from a human donor with melanoma.

In nucleotides, the CDR3 is TGTGCCTGTTGGGCACCTGGACAGGGGGCATTTAAGGAGGACACTGAAGCTTTCTTT. It encodes CACWAPGQGAFKEDTEAFF. The rearrangement links TRBV30 to TRBJ1-1; 11 positions agree with TRBD1. J lost 3 bases, V lost 6 bases, and 21 bases had no gene match. Looked up from germline, CDR1 is GTSNPN and CDR2 is SVGIG (reference sequence). This CDR3 is built from 19 residues.